Shown below are 17 T cell receptor beta chains from a single sample sequenced in a study of prognosis after radiotherapy for stage I lung cancer. Genomic DNA was the source, and TCR beta CDR3 was amplified from it by two-round multiplex PCR. Primers targeting each individual TRBV and TRBJ gene were applied in first-round PCR. TCRdb reprocessed the multiplex PCR reads via MiXCR and lists one record per CDR3 protein. Found here are about 51,000 distinct CDR3 sequences, 30% to 40% of them singletons; the top ten hold approximately 8.3%. This sample comprised PBMCs, obtained before or after stereotactic body radiation therapy (not recorded which). The receptor source for this set is a donor aged 50 or older with non-small cell lung cancer.

Of note for this clonotype: At one end the junction does not follow the germline gene, possibly because of a read error. The chain recombines TRBV6-2 or TRBV6-3 with TRBJ2-2; 10 positions agree with TRBD2. Germline assignment: CDR1 MNHEY and CDR2 SVGEGT. This CDR3 contains 16 residues. The CDR3 here is CAARRLSGRDTGELFF. In nucleotides, the CDR3 is TGTGCCGCCAGGCGATTAAGCGGGAGGGACACCGGTGAGCTGTTTTTT.

Worth noting for this clonotype: The germline gene is not matched at one end of the junction; a read error may be the cause. This chain connects TRBV7-2 to TRBJ2-3, with D perhaps TRBD2 (6 bases). The germline gives CDR1 SGHTA, CDR2 FQGNSA. This CDR3 comprises 14 residues. The CDR3 sequence is CANSLASGTDTQYF. The CDR3 coding sequence is TGTGCCAACAGCCTCGCTAGCGGCACAGATACGCAGTATTTT.

In its sample, this clonotype was seen many times. The chain recombines TRBV12-3 or TRBV12-4 with TRBJ2-2; D is uncertain. This CDR3 spans 13 amino acids. Trimming shortened V by 6 bases and J by 3 bases, and 8 bases separated the two germline ends. The CDR3 DNA follows: TGTGCCAGCAGGGCGCAACACACCGGGGAGCTGTTTTTT. Protein product: CASRAQHTGELFF.

This clonotype was observed many times. The chain recombines TRBV20-1 with TRBJ1-5; 7 bases match TRBD1. CDR3 length: 15 amino acids. The germline gives CDR1 DFQATT, CDR2 SNEGSKA (reference sequence). Trimming at V came to 1 base and at J to 3 bases, leaving 6 bases not matched to a gene. CDR3 nucleotide sequence: TGCAGTGCTAGAGCCGGCAGGGGGAACAATCAGCCCCAGCATTTT. Translating it yields CSARAGRGNNQPQHF.

This clonotype was picked up many times. This chain joins TRBV28 and TRBJ2-5; weak D call: TRBD1 (6 bases). This CDR3 is built from 13 residues. Trimming pared 8 bases from V and 1 base from J, leaving 11 bases between. In germline, CDR1 is MDHEN, CDR2 SYDVKM. The CDR3 DNA reads TGTGCCAGCTCAAACAGGGCCCAAGAGACCCAGTACTTC. This codes for CASSNRAQETQYF.

The rearrangement uses TRBV25-1 and TRBJ2-1, with D unresolved. The CDR3 extends over 11 amino acids. V lost 6 bases, J lost 9 bases, and 9 bases lay in between. Germline V CDR1 and CDR2: MGHDK, SYGVNS. CDR3 sequence reads: CASRGLGEQFF. DNA of the CDR3: TGTGCCAGCAGGGGGTTGGGTGAGCAGTTCTTC.

In this sample, this clonotype turned up many times. The chain combines TRBV29-1 with TRBJ2-3, with a tentative D call TRBD1 (5 bases). The germline CDR1 and CDR2 sequences are SQVTM and ANQGSEA. The CDR3 is 16 residues long. Deletions cut 5 bases from V and 0 bases from J, with 18 bases between. In DNA, the CDR3 is TGCAGCGTTTCAGGGATTCGAGGTGTAAGCACAGATACGCAGTATTTT. Residues: CSVSGIRGVSTDTQYF.

This clonotype was detected ten times or more. The chain couples TRBV7-8 to TRBJ1-1; D unclear. This CDR3 has 13 amino acids. Trimming took off 1 base at V and 4 bases at J, with 7 bases between the two ends. The germline V gene has CDR1 SGHVS and CDR2 FQNEAQ. The CDR3 region has the DNA TGTGCCAGCAGCTTAGAGGCCAGCACTGAAGCTTTCTTT. It is translated as CASSLEASTEAFF.

This clonotype was observed many times. The rearrangement uses TRBV19 and TRBJ1-1, with 8 bases aligning to TRBD1. The CDR3 has 14 residues. Trimming at V came to 3 bases and at J to 6 bases, leaving 6 bases not matched to a gene. Germline V gives CDR1 LNHDA, CDR2 SQIVND (reference sequence). The CDR3 DNA reads as TGTGCCAGTAGTATTCAGGGGGCGAAGGCTGAAGCTTTCTTT. This codes for CASSIQGAKAEAFF.

The chain is built from TRBV5-1 and TRBJ1-2; no clear D gene. The ends were cut back, 4 bases at V and 3 bases at J, with 13 bases in the middle. The CDR3 sequence is 14 residues long. From germline, CDR1 is SGHRS and CDR2 YFSETQ. This chain's CDR3 is CASSPSGWDYGYTF. In DNA form, the CDR3 reads TGCGCCAGCAGCCCCTCCGGTTGGGACTATGGCTACACCTTC.

The sample holds many counts of this clonotype. The chain couples TRBV18 to TRBJ2-3; D is uncertain. The V end lost 0 bases, the J end lost 1 base, and 11 bases lay between the germline ends. This CDR3 contains 16 residues. Germline-derived CDR1 and CDR2 are KGHSH and LQKENI. The CDR3 DNA sequence: TGTGCCAGCTCACCACCGAGAATCTTTGGCACAGATACGCAGTATTTT. Protein: CASSPPRIFGTDTQYF.

This clonotype was counted only a few times. This may be a read error, as it is one base from a much larger clone. J is TRBJ2-1 and V is TRBV10-3; D remains unclear. The germline V gene has CDR1 ENHRY and CDR2 SYGVKD. The CDR3 loop spans 15 amino acids. Between the trimmed V and J ends, which lost 10 bases and 0 bases, there was a span of 16 bases. The CDR3 loop is CATHNILSSYNEQFF. The CDR3, as DNA: TGTGCCACGCATAATATTTTAAGCTCCTACAATGAGCAGTTCTTC.

This clonotype was counted at least ten times. This chain connects TRBV6-2 or TRBV6-3 to TRBJ2-1, with D possibly being TRBD1 or TRBD2 (5 bases each). Looked up from germline, CDR1 is MNHEY and CDR2 is SVGEGT. The CDR3 has 17 residues. Between the trimmed V and J ends, which lost 4 bases and 3 bases, there was a span of 19 bases. The CDR3 spells CASSSNIPGPHYNEQFF. DNA of the CDR3: TGTGCCAGCAGTTCAAATATTCCGGGACCACACTACAATGAGCAGTTCTTC.

This clonotype was counted many times. V is TRBV6-2 or TRBV6-3 and J is TRBJ2-6; 11 positions agree with TRBD1. From germline, CDR1 is MNHEY and CDR2 SVGEGT. This CDR3 is 16 amino acids long. The J segment lost 1 base and the V segment lost 8 bases, leaving 4 bases of the junction unmatched. The CDR3 coding sequence is TGTGCCAGCGGGACAGGGGGTTCATCTGGGGCCAACGTCCTGACTTTC. Protein: CASGTGGSSGANVLTF.

The chain recombines TRBV6-1 with TRBJ2-7; 10 nucleotides match TRBD2. Germline-derived CDR1 and CDR2 are MNHNS and SASEGT. V shed 5 bases, J shed 0 bases, and the junction held 4 bases outside the gene matches. The CDR3 covers 15 residues. Here the CDR3 reads CASSQRTSGSYEQYF. DNA of the CDR3: TGTGCCAGCAGTCAGCGGACTAGCGGCTCCTACGAGCAGTACTTC.

The V gene is TRBV5-8, the J gene TRBJ1-5; D gene uncertain. The CDR3 is made up of 15 amino acids. With 1 base removed from V and 1 base from J, the gap between germline ends came to 9 bases. CDR1 and CDR2 (germline): SGHTS, YDEGEE. CDR3 residues: CASSLFVTSNQPQHF. The DNA of the CDR3 is TGTGCCAGCAGCTTGTTCGTAACGAGCAATCAGCCCCAGCATTTT.

This clonotype came up many times. This chain connects TRBV5-1 to TRBJ2-6, with D possibly TRBD1 on 5 matching bases. The germline gives CDR1 SGHRS, CDR2 YFSETQ. Trimming removed 0 bases at V and 0 bases at J, with 7 bases between. This CDR3 comprises 16 residues. In DNA, the CDR3 is TGCGCCAGCAGCTTGGGACAGATCTCTGGGGCCAACGTCCTGACTTTC. Translated, it gives CASSLGQISGANVLTF.